This TCR beta chain was sequenced for a study of cytomegalovirus exposure and HLA in healthy donors. Study-level background: Early release data held tens of millions of unique TCRs from HLA-typed donors.

Comments on this clone: Its antigen is as yet unknown.

Study results and limitations: A later analysis linked some 17,000 TCR beta sequences to HLA alleles at 0.05 false discovery rate. Rare TCR sequences predominated, though certain public TCRs were found in many donors. As a later analysis revealed, most CMV-associated TCR beta chains appeared HLA-restricted.

CDR1 is SNHLY, CDR2 FYNNEI, per germline. Unmatched junction bases numbered 5, after V lost 4 bases and J lost 2 bases. CDR3 length: 14 residues. The study ran its PCR with 60 Vbeta and 13 Jbeta primers. The protocol was immunoSEQ multiplex PCR, while the TCRdb copy is restricted to in-frame clones and leaves out a portion. The sample holds 160,000 or so clones, around four fifths seen once. V usage is TRBV2 and J usage is TRBJ2-7, with 7 bases matching TRBD1. Material for sequencing was PBMCs. This receptor was taken from a man between 18 and 35 years old in good health and CMV-seronegative. The CDR3 here is CASSGTGGTYEQYF. CDR3 DNA: TGTGCCAGCAGTGGGACAGGTGGTACCTACGAGCAGTACTTC.